A few counts support the clone carrying this TCR beta chain. Its cognate antigen is unknown. This sample is drawn from a study of T cells after yellow fever vaccination. MiXCR, run by TCRdb on the 5' RACE reads, gives a single entry per CDR3 protein. The data show 450,000 to 650,000 distinct CDR3 sequences, 21% seen once. CDR3 length: 17 residues. Germline assignment: CDR1 MNHEY and CDR2 SVGAGI. The V end was cut by 4 bases, the J end by 0 bases, with 15 bases between. Findings and limits, study-wide: Contaminants from the bulk population, in the form of abundant clonotypes, could be found in FACS-sorted repertoires. At less than 97% for CD4 and roughly 87% for CD8, most primary-vaccination clones showed up again after the booster.

The TCR sequence derives from a man between 18 and 35 years old who received the YFV17D yellow fever vaccine. This specimen consisted of PBMCs, obtained roughly 20 days after the first yellow fever vaccination. The rearrangement joins TRBV6-5 to TRBJ2-2, with D possibly being TRBD1 (7 bases). CDR3 DNA: TGTGCCAGCAGTTCGACTAGGGACAGACCGAACACCGGGGAGCTGTTTTTT. This codes for CASSSTRDRPNTGELFF.